This T cell receptor beta chain was captured in a study of regulatory T cells in long-lasting Graves disease. Remarks on this clonotype: Its matching antigen is unknown.

Time point noted: newly diagnosed GD, antithyroid drugs for less than 3 months. The TCR library was prepared using RNA isolated from PBMCs. From each patient, roughly 10 milliliters of peripheral blood was drawn and collected into an EDTA anticoagulant tube. Trimming cost V 5 bases and J 1 base, with 8 bases left between them. The V gene's germline CDR1 is LNHDA and CDR2 SQIVND (reference sequence). The CDR3 is 13 amino acids. Arm-PCR with iRepertoire HTBI primers amplified the CDR3 regions for these TCR beta libraries. TCRdb reprocessed the multiplex PCR reads via MiXCR and lists one record per CDR3 protein. The table has hundreds of thousands of distinct CDR3 sequences, around an eighth seen once. The study's findings and limits: Whereas new patients shared roughly 910 public clonotypes, persistent patients shared more, at about 3,000.

The data also belong to a second study, concerning T cells in Graves' hyperthyroidism and ophthalmopathy.

The clonotype was recovered from a man younger than 40 with Graves disease. The rearrangement links TRBV19 to TRBJ1-1; no clear D gene. Sequenced here: peripheral blood mononuclear cells (PBMCs), sampled at new diagnosis, from a patient treated with antithyroid drugs. The CDR3 loop reads CASSPATNTEAFF. In nucleotides, the CDR3 is TGTGCCAGTAGTCCAGCTACGAACACTGAAGCTTTCTTT.